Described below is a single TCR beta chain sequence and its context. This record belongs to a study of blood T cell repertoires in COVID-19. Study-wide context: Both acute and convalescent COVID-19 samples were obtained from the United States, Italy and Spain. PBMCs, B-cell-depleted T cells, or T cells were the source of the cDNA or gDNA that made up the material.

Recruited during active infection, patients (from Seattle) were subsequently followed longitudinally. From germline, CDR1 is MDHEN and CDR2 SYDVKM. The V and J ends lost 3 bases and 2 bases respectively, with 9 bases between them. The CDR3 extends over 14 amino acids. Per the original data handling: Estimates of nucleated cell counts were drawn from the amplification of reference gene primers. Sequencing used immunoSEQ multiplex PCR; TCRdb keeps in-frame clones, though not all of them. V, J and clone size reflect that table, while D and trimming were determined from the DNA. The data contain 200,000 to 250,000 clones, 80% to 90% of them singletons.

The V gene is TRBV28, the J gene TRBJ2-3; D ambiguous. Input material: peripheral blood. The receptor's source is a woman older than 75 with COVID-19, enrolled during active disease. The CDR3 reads CASSLGPTTDTQYF. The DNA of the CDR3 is TGTGCCAGCAGTTTGGGCCCGACCACAGATACGCAGTATTTT.